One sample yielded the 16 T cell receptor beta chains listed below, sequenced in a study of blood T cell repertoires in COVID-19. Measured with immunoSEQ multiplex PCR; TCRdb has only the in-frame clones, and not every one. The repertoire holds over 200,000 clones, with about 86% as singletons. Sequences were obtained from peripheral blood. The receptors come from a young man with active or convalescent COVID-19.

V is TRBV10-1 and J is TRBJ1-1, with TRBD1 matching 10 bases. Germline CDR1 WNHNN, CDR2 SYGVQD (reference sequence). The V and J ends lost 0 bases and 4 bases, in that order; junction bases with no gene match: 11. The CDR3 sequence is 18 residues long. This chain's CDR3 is CASSESPYGQGGGTEAFF. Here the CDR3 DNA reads TGCGCCAGCAGTGAGTCGCCTTACGGACAGGGGGGGGGCACTGAAGCTTTCTTT.

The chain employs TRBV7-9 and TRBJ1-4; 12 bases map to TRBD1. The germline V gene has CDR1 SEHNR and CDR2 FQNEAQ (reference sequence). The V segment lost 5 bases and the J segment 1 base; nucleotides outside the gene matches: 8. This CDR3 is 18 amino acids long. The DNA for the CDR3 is TGTGCCAGCAGCGCGGGACAGGGGGCAACAAGAACTAATGAAAAACTGTTTTTT. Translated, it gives CASSAGQGATRTNEKLFF.

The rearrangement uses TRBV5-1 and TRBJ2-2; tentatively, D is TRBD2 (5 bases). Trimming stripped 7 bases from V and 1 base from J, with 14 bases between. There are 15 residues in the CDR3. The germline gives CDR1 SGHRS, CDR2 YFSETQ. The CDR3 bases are TGCGCCAGCTCCTACCTGGACTTGAACACCGGGGAGCTGTTTTTT. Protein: CASSYLDLNTGELFF.

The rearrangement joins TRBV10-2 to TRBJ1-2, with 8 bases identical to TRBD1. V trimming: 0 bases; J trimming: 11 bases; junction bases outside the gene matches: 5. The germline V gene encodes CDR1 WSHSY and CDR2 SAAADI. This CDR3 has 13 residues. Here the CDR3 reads CASSESGTGGYTF. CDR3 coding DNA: TGCGCCAGCAGTGAGTCCGGGACAGGTGGATACACCTTC.

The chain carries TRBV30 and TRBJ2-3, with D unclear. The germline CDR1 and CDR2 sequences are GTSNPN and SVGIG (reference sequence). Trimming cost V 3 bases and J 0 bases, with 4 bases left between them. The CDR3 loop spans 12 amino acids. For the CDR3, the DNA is TGTGCCTGGAGCTTTAGCACAGATACGCAGTATTTT. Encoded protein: CAWSFSTDTQYF.

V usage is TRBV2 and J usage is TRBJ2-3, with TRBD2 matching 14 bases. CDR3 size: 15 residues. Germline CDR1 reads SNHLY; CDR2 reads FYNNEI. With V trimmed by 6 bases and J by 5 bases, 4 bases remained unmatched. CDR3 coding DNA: TGTGCCAGCAGGGGACTAGCGGGAGTAAAAGATACGCAGTATTTT. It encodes CASRGLAGVKDTQYF.

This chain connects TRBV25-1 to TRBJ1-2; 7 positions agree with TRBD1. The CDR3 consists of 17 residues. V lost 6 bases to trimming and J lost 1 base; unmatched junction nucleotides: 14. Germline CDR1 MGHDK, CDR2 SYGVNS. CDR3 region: CASRETGQSLLNYGYTF. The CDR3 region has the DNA TGTGCCAGCAGGGAAACGGGACAGAGCCTTCTTAACTATGGCTACACCTTC.

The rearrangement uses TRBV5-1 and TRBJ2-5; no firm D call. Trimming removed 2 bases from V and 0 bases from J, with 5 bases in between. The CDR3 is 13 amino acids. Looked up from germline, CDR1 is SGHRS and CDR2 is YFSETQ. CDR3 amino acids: CASSLQNQETQYF. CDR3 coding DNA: TGCGCCAGCAGCTTACAGAACCAAGAGACCCAGTACTTC.

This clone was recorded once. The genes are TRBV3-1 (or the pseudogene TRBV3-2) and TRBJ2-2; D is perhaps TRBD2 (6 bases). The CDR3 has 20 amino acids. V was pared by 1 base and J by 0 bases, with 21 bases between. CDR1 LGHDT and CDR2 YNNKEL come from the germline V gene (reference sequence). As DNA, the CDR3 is TGTGCCAGCAGCCAAGCCCGACGAGCCCACGGGAGTCCGAACACCGGGGAGCTGTTTTTT. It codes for CASSQARRAHGSPNTGELFF.

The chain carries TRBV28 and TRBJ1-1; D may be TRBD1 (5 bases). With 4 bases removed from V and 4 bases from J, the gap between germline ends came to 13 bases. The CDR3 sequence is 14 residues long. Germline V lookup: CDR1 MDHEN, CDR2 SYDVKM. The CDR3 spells CASSSGQGGTEAFF. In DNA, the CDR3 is TGTGCCAGCAGTTCCGGTCAGGGCGGCACTGAAGCTTTCTTT.

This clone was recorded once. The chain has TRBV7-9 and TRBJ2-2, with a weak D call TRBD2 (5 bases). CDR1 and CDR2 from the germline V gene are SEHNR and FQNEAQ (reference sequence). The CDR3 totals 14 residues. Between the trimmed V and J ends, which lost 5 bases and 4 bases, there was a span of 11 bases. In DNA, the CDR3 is TGTGCCAGCAGCCGACAAGGAGGCACCGGGGAGCTGTTTTTT. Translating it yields CASSRQGGTGELFF.

DNA of the CDR3: TGTGCCATGGGGACAGGCTATGGCTACACCTTC. Protein sequence: CAMGTGYGYTF. This sequence joins TRBV12-3 or TRBV12-4 and TRBJ1-2; 8 bases match TRBD1. V was clipped by 10 bases and J by 4 bases; unmatched bases: 2. This CDR3 spans 11 amino acids.

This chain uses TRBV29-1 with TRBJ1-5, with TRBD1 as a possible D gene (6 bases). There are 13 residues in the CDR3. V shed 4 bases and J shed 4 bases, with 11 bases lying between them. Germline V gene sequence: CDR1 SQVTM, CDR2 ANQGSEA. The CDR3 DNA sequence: TGCAGCGTTGGCAGGGGCTTTAATCAGCCCCAGCATTTT. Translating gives CSVGRGFNQPQHF.

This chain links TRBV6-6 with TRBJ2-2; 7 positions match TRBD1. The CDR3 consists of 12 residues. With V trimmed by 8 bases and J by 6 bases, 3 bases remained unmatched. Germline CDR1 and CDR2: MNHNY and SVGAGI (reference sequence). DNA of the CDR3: TGTGCCAGCTCTACAGGGGCCGGGGAGCTGTTTTTT. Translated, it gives CASSTGAGELFF.

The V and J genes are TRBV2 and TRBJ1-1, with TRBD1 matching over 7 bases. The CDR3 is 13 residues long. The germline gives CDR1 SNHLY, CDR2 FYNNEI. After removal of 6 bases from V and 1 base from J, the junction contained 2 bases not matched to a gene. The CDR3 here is CASRDRRNTEAFF. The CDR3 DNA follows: TGTGCCAGCAGGGACAGGAGGAACACTGAAGCTTTCTTT.

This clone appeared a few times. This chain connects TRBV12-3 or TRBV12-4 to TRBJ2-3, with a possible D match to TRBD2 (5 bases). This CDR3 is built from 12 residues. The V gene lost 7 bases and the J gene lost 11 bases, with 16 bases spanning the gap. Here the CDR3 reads CASTKTGSGQYF. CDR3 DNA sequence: TGTGCCAGCACCAAAACTGGGAGTGGGCAGTATTTT.